The rows below give T cell receptor beta chains drawn from one sample of a study of siplizumab effects on memory and regulatory T cells. Profiling relied on immunoSEQ multiplex PCR, and the TCRdb table lists in-frame clones only, not all of them. The sample records more than 70,000 clones, around 95% being singletons. The sequenced sample consisted of CD8+ T cells sorted from blood. The receptors come from a human donor in good health. CDR3s include the opening cysteine and the closing phenylalanine or tryptophan. Each record gives: clone size, J gene, D gene, V gene, CDR3 protein, CDR3 DNA. A D gene is named only where the DNA matches it firmly. Clone size is not always given. Where it is, it says once, few, many or a class for expanded clones.

>few|TRBJ1-1|NA|TRBV4-2
CASSPQDSFSLEAFF
TGTGCCAGCAGCCCCCAGGACAGTTTCTCCCTTGAAGCTTTCTTT
>NA|TRBJ2-2|NA|TRBV6-5
CASSGGTGELFF
TGTGCCAGCAGTGGTGGCACCGGGGAGCTGTTTTTT
>NA|TRBJ2-2|NA|TRBV9
CASSVDRTRGELFF
TGTGCCAGCAGCGTCGACAGGACCCGCGGGGAGCTGTTTTTT
>NA|TRBJ1-4|TRBD1|TRBV14
CASSRTGERNEKLFF
TGTGCCAGCAGCCGAACAGGGGAAAGAAATGAAAAACTGTTTTTT
>NA|TRBJ2-1|TRBD1|TRBV27
CASSLDTGQGGRAGYNEQFF
TGTGCCAGCAGTTTAGATACCGGACAGGGTGGTAGAGCTGGTTACAATGAGCAGTTCTTC
>NA|TRBJ2-7|NA|TRBV27
CASSLFVGVEQYF
TGTGCCAGCAGTTTATTTGTGGGGGTCGAGCAGTACTTC
>NA|TRBJ2-1|TRBD1|TRBV11-3
CASSYLTATGGDEQFF
TGTGCCAGCAGCTATCTCACCGCGACAGGGGGCGATGAGCAGTTCTTC
>NA|TRBJ1-1|NA|TRBV19
CASSIGGVNTEAFF
TGTGCCAGTAGTATAGGGGGGGTGAACACTGAAGCTTTCTTT
>NA|TRBJ2-7|NA|TRBV19
CASSWAETYEQYF
TGTGCCAGTAGCTGGGCAGAAACCTACGAGCAGTACTTC
>NA|TRBJ2-3|NA|TRBV21-1
CASSKAQVGADTQYF
TGTGCCAGCAGCAAAGCGCAAGTGGGGGCAGATACGCAGTATTTT
>NA|TRBJ2-7|NA|TRBV11-2
CASRAWQGPTYEQYF
TGTGCCAGCCGAGCTTGGCAGGGACCCACCTACGAGCAGTACTTC
>NA|TRBJ1-5|NA|TRBV9
CASSVSGQANQPQHF
TGTGCCAGCAGCGTGTCAGGGCAGGCCAATCAGCCCCAGCATTTT
>once|TRBJ2-1|NA|TRBV7-9
CASSTSGTSYYNEQFF
TGTGCCAGCAGCACCAGTGGTACTAGCTACTACAATGAGCAGTTCTTC
>NA|TRBJ2-2|NA|TRBV27
CASSLVGGTGELFF
TGTGCCAGCAGTTTGGTAGGGGGCACCGGGGAGCTGTTTTTT
>NA|TRBJ2-3|TRBD2|TRBV2
CASSDRGLARRKIDTQYF
TGTGCCAGCAGTGACCGGGGACTAGCGAGGAGAAAGATAGATACGCAGTATTTT
>NA|TRBJ2-7|NA|TRBV5-4
CAISDRNSYEQYF
TGTGCCATCTCGGACAGAAACTCCTACGAGCAGTACTTC
>NA|TRBJ2-1|NA|TRBV28
CASSLLLLGGSYNEQFF
TGTGCCAGCAGTTTACTTTTATTGGGCGGTTCCTACAATGAGCAGTTCTTC
>NA|TRBJ1-1|NA|TRBV5-6
CASSSARGRAFF
TGTGCCAGCAGCTCGGCTAGGGGTCGAGCTTTCTTT
>NA|TRBJ2-7|TRBD2|TRBV6-5
CASSSASGSRGGVYF
TGTGCCAGCAGTTCCGCTAGCGGGAGTAGGGGAGGTGTGTACTTC
>NA|TRBJ2-2|TRBD2|TRBV7-9
CASSRASGSTTGELFF
TGTGCCAGCAGCCGTGCTAGCGGGAGCACCACCGGGGAGCTGTTTTTT
>NA|TRBJ2-3|NA|TRBV7-9
CASRFFGSSTDTQYF
TGTGCCAGCAGGTTTTTCGGGTCCTCCACAGATACGCAGTATTTT
>NA|TRBJ2-5|NA|TRBV25-1
CASSEWGQAQETQYF
TGTGCCAGCAGTGAATGGGGTCAAGCACAGGAGACCCAGTACTTC
>NA|TRBJ2-7|TRBD2|TRBV5-1
CASSLLTSEEQYF
TGCGCCAGCAGCTTGTTGACTAGCGAGGAGCAGTACTTC
>NA|TRBJ2-1|NA|TRBV7-9
CASSLVGGPYNEQFF
TGTGCCAGCAGCTTAGTAGGGGGGCCCTACAATGAGCAGTTCTTC
>once|TRBJ2-1|NA|TRBV30
CAWWGQDSYNEQFF
TGTGCCTGGTGGGGCCAGGATAGCTACAATGAGCAGTTCTTC
>NA|TRBJ1-2|TRBD1|TRBV6-5
CASSYRTGGNYGYTF
TGTGCCAGCAGTTATCGGACAGGGGGCAACTATGGCTACACCTTC
>NA|TRBJ2-7|NA|TRBV10-1
CASSGQGSTYEQYF
TGCGCCAGCAGTGGGCAGGGGAGTACCTACGAGCAGTACTTC
>NA|TRBJ2-7|NA|TRBV7-9
CASSGASSYEQYF
TGTGCCAGCAGCGGGGCAAGCTCCTACGAGCAGTACTTC
>NA|TRBJ2-3|TRBD2|TRBV27
CASSLSAGDLNTQYF
TGTGCCAGCAGTTTATCAGCGGGAGACCTAAATACGCAGTATTTT
>NA|TRBJ2-5|NA|TRBV7-3
CASSPDGPQETQYF
TGTGCCAGCAGCCCCGACGGGCCCCAAGAGACCCAGTACTTC
>NA|TRBJ2-5|TRBD2|TRBV5-1
CASSVSSGGQETQYF
TGCGCCAGCAGCGTGTCTAGCGGGGGGCAGGAGACCCAGTACTTC
>NA|TRBJ1-2|TRBD1|TRBV9
CASSPDRGRGGYTF
TGTGCCAGCAGCCCTGACAGGGGTAGAGGTGGCTACACCTTC
>NA|TRBJ2-7|NA|TRBV4-1
CASSQDRNEQYF
TGCGCCAGCAGCCAAGATCGGAACGAGCAGTACTTC
>NA|TRBJ2-1|NA|TRBV5-1
CASSLWGNEQFF
TGCGCCAGCAGCTTGTGGGGGAATGAGCAGTTCTTC
>NA|TRBJ1-1|NA|TRBV30
CAWSFSNPEAFF
TGTGCCTGGAGTTTCAGTAACCCTGAAGCTTTCTTT
>NA|TRBJ2-1|TRBD1|TRBV2
CASSWTGASNEQFF
TGTGCCAGCAGCTGGACAGGGGCTAGTAATGAGCAGTTCTTC
>NA|TRBJ2-1|NA|TRBV7-9
CASSLEAGGFTYNEQFF
TGTGCCAGCAGCTTAGAAGCGGGCGGGTTTACCTACAATGAGCAGTTCTTC
>NA|TRBJ2-5|NA|TRBV9
CASSLRWTEETQYF
TGTGCCAGCAGCCTACGCTGGACCGAAGAGACCCAGTACTTC
>NA|TRBJ2-7|NA|TRBV7-9
CASSQQGAYGYEQYF
TGTGCCAGCAGCCAACAGGGAGCTTATGGCTACGAGCAGTACTTC
>NA|TRBJ2-1|TRBD1|TRBV7-9
CASSPRIPGQGMEQFF
TGTGCCAGCAGCCCAAGAATCCCGGGACAGGGTATGGAGCAGTTCTTC
>NA|TRBJ2-3|TRBD2|TRBV5-6
CASSPQREIPDTQYF
TGTGCCAGCAGCCCTCAGCGGGAGATCCCAGATACGCAGTATTTT
>NA|TRBJ2-5|TRBD2|TRBV14
CASSQIRTSEETQYF
TGTGCCAGCAGCCAAATTCGGACTAGCGAAGAGACCCAGTACTTC
>NA|TRBJ2-1|TRBD2|TRBV4-1
CASSQVGLAGGHSYNEQFF
TGCGCCAGCAGCCAAGTGGGACTAGCGGGAGGGCACTCCTACAATGAGCAGTTCTTC
>NA|TRBJ2-3|TRBD2|TRBV10-1
CASSEVTSGTPTDTQYF
TGCGCCAGCAGTGAGGTGACTAGCGGGACTCCCACAGATACGCAGTATTTT
>NA|TRBJ1-1|NA|TRBV6-1
CASSEWDLANTEAFF
TGTGCCAGCAGTGAGTGGGACCTCGCGAACACTGAAGCTTTCTTT
>NA|TRBJ2-5|NA|TRBV6-5
CASTHQTGSLETQYF
TGTGCCAGTACCCACCAAACAGGGTCACTAGAGACCCAGTACTTC
>NA|TRBJ1-2|NA|TRBV5-4
CASSYGTLANYGYTF
TGTGCCAGCAGCTACGGGACCCTAGCTAACTATGGCTACACCTTC
>NA|TRBJ2-7|TRBD1|TRBV27
CASSPGTGVYEQYF
TGTGCCAGCAGTCCTGGGACAGGGGTCTACGAGCAGTACTTC
>NA|TRBJ2-1|TRBD2|TRBV6-6
CASSDGLAGGNEQFF
TGTGCCAGCAGTGACGGACTAGCGGGAGGCAATGAGCAGTTCTTC
>NA|TRBJ2-3|TRBD1|TRBV11-3
CASSGRRDREVATQYF
TGTGCCAGCAGCGGGCGACGGGACAGGGAGGTAGCTACGCAGTATTTT
>once|TRBJ2-1|NA|TRBV14
CASSHIQGYNEQFF
TGTGCCAGCAGCCATATACAGGGTTACAATGAGCAGTTCTTC
>NA|TRBJ1-1|NA|TRBV7-9
CASSSPVGAFF
TGTGCCAGCAGCTCCCCCGTTGGAGCTTTCTTT
>NA|TRBJ2-7|NA|TRBV27
CASSLGPGSPYEQYF
TGTGCCAGCAGTTTGGGGCCAGGGAGCCCCTACGAGCAGTACTTC